The clone carrying this T cell receptor beta chain was counted a few times. Antigen unknown. With 7 bases clipped from V and 7 bases from J, the junction kept 6 bases outside the gene matches. The CDR3 is made up of 13 amino acids. The germline V gene encodes CDR1 SQVTM and CDR2 ANQGSEA. The sample originates from a study of beta chain features in type 1 diabetes. Study-level findings and limits: Across all four CD4+ subsets, people with type 1 diabetes showed modestly shorter TCRB CDR3s.

Expressed TCRB transcripts were sequenced because the isolated RNA had all been reverse transcribed beforehand. TCRdb keeps only in-frame clones here, not all; method: immunoSEQ multiplex PCR. This table holds about 260,000 clones, around 22% found once. The chain has TRBV29-1 and TRBJ2-1, with 11 bases fitting TRBD2. This sequence originates from a woman aged 25 to 45 with type 1 diabetes. The sample consisted of naive CD4+ T cells from blood. The CDR3 loop reads CSAGLAEGNEQFF. The CDR3 DNA follows: TGCAGCGCGGGACTAGCGGAGGGGAATGAGCAGTTCTTC.